These T cell receptor beta chains were read from a single sample in a study of blood T cell repertoires in COVID-19. Generated by immunoSEQ multiplex PCR, the TCRdb table keeps only in-frame clones and is missing some. The table has about 240,000 clones, 75% to 85% seen once; the top ten hold around 11%. The sequencing input was peripheral blood. These receptors came from a woman aged 55 to 70 with active or convalescent COVID-19. Both conserved end residues are part of each CDR3. The D gene is left open where the match is weak. Part of the rows lack a size; the others show once, few, many or a class for expanded clones.

DNA | CDR3 | J | size | V | D
TGTGCCAGCAGTGAATACGCGAAACTAGGAGGCTACACCTTC | CASSEYAKLGGYTF | TRBJ1-2 | NA | TRBV6-1 | NA
TGTGCCACCAGCAGAGATTATGGGCTAAGCTCCTACAATGAGCAGTTCTTC | CATSRDYGLSSYNEQFF | TRBJ2-1 | NA | TRBV15 | NA
TGTGCCAGCAGCTCCGGGACAGAAGCTTTCTTT | CASSSGTEAFF | TRBJ1-1 | NA | TRBV7-9 | NA
TGTGCCAGTAGTTCCTCGGGACAGATCTATGGCTACACCTTC | CASSSSGQIYGYTF | TRBJ1-2 | NA | TRBV19 | TRBD1
TGCGCCAGCAGCCAACCAGCGGGGGGGCCGACAGATACGCAGTATTTT | CASSQPAGGPTDTQYF | TRBJ2-3 | NA | TRBV4-1 | TRBD2
TGCGCCAGCAGCATAGGACAAGATTCTAACTATGGCTACACCTTC | CASSIGQDSNYGYTF | TRBJ1-2 | NA | TRBV5-1 | NA
TGTGCCAGTGAACTCACAGGGGAGAGATATCAGCCCCAGCATTTT | CASELTGERYQPQHF | TRBJ1-5 | NA | TRBV2 | TRBD1
TGTGCCAGCAGTTTACACCACCTTCGGGGGGAGAATTCACCCCTCCACTTT | CASSLHHLRGENSPLHF | TRBJ1-6 | NA | TRBV6-2/TRBV6-3 | NA
TGTGCCAGCAGCCAAGCGCGGTACGAGCAGTACTTC | CASSQARYEQYF | TRBJ2-7 | NA | TRBV14 | NA
TGTGCCAGCAGCTCCTCCGGGACAGGTTCCTATGGCTACACCTTC | CASSSSGTGSYGYTF | TRBJ1-2 | once | TRBV7-9 | TRBD1
TGTGCCAGCAGTGGACAGGGGAATCAGCCCCAGCATTTT | CASSGQGNQPQHF | TRBJ1-5 | NA | TRBV2 | TRBD1
TGTGCCAGCGACAAACAGGGGGAATCCTACAATGAGCAGTTCTTC | CASDKQGESYNEQFF | TRBJ2-1 | NA | TRBV9 | TRBD1
TGTGCCAGCAGCTTAGGGGACAGGGATGGCTACACCTTC | CASSLGDRDGYTF | TRBJ1-2 | NA | TRBV13 | TRBD1
TGTGCCAGCAGCGCTACCCCAGGGGCAGGGGACTATGGCTACACCTTC | CASSATPGAGDYGYTF | TRBJ1-2 | NA | TRBV9 | NA
TGTGCCAGCAGCCGAAAAATCCAGGGGGTTAATTCACCCCTCCACTTT | CASSRKIQGVNSPLHF | TRBJ1-6 | NA | TRBV3-1/TRBV3-2 | TRBD1
TGTGCCAGCAGTCCTACCGACAGGCTAAATACTGAAGCTTTCTTT | CASSPTDRLNTEAFF | TRBJ1-1 | NA | TRBV2 | NA
TGTGCCAGCAGCAAAGCCGGGACTAGCGGGGGGGCTTCGGACAATGAGCAGTTCTTC | CASSKAGTSGGASDNEQFF | TRBJ2-1 | NA | TRBV21-1 | NA
TGTGCCAGCAGGGACACAAAGGTCGCCTATAATTCACCCCTCCACTTT | CASRDTKVAYNSPLHF | TRBJ1-6 | NA | TRBV7-2 | NA
TGTGCCAGCAGCTTTGGTATCCTGCAGGGGGCCATTGAAGCTTTCTTT | CASSFGILQGAIEAFF | TRBJ1-1 | NA | TRBV5-8 | TRBD1
TGTGCCAGCAGCTTAGATAGTAGCGGGGGGACAGAGACCCAGTACTTC | CASSLDSSGGTETQYF | TRBJ2-5 | NA | TRBV7-2 | TRBD2
TGCAGCGTTGAGCCGGGGGAAAGCTATGGCTACACCTTC | CSVEPGESYGYTF | TRBJ1-2 | once | TRBV29-1 | NA
TGTGCCAGCAGCTTAGGGACTGGGGGCGAAAAACTGTTTTTT | CASSLGTGGEKLFF | TRBJ1-4 | NA | TRBV7-9 | NA
TGTGCCAGCAGTGCCGGGACAGGGGGGCTGTACGCTTTCTTT | CASSAGTGGLYAFF | TRBJ1-1 | NA | TRBV6-6 | TRBD1
TGTGCCAGTAGTATAGGACCAGGGGGCGTGGGAGAGCCCCAGCATTTT | CASSIGPGGVGEPQHF | TRBJ1-5 | NA | TRBV19 | TRBD1
TGTGCCAGCAGCCACGGGACAGGGGGGAGCTATGGCTACACCTTC | CASSHGTGGSYGYTF | TRBJ1-2 | NA | TRBV14 | TRBD1
TGTGCCAGCAACTCCGTCGACAGGGAGATGAACACCGGGGAGCTGTTTTTT | CASNSVDREMNTGELFF | TRBJ2-2 | NA | TRBV7-9 | TRBD1
TGTGCCAGCAGCCAGGGACAGGGTGTGAGTGAAAAACTGTTTTTT | CASSQGQGVSEKLFF | TRBJ1-4 | NA | TRBV14 | TRBD1